The entry that follows covers one T cell receptor (beta chain) sequence. The data originate from a study of blood T cell repertoires in COVID-19. The repertoire was sequenced with immunoSEQ multiplex PCR; TCRdb's copy has only in-frame clones and lacks some. The profile shows some 240,000 clones, around 91% of them singletons. Material: peripheral blood. The receptor was isolated from a woman aged 60 to 75 with COVID-19, enrolled during active disease.

The CDR3 DNA reads TGTGCCAGCAGCCAACATATCCCGAGACAGGCCCAAGATGAAAAACTGTTTTTT. It is translated as CASSQHIPRQAQDEKLFF. The chain is built from TRBV3-1 (or the pseudogene TRBV3-2) and TRBJ1-4, with a weak D call TRBD1 (6 bases). The CDR3 consists of 18 residues. Germline-derived CDR1 and CDR2 are LGHDT and YNNKEL (reference sequence). V lost 2 bases and J lost 6, with 22 bases in between.